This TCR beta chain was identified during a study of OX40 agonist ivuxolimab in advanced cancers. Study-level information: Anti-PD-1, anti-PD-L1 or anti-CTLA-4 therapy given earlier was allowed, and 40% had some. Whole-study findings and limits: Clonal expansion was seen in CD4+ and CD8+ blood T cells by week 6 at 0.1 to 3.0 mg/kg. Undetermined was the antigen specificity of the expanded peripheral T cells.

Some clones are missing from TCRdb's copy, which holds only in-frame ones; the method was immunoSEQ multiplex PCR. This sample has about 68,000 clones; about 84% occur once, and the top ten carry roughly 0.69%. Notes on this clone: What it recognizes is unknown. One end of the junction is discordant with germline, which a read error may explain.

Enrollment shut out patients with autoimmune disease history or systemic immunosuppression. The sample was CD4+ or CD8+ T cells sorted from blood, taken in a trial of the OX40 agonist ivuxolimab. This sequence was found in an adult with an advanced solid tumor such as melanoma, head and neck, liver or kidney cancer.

Written as DNA, the CDR3 is TGTGCTAGCAGCACAGACGCCGGGACTGAAGCTTTCTTT. It specifies CASSTDAGTEAFF. The rearrangement uses TRBV7-7 and TRBJ1-1, with D unresolved. Germline assignment: CDR1 SSHAT and CDR2 FNYEAQ (reference sequence). CDR3 length: 13 residues.